Listed below are T cell receptor beta chains from one sample, sequenced in a study of cytomegalovirus exposure and HLA in healthy donors. Assay: immunoSEQ multiplex PCR; the TCRdb copy retains only in-frame clones and omits some. The sample lists 100,000 to 150,000 clones; less than 80% were seen once. Sequenced sample: PBMCs. These receptors all stem from a man aged 35 to 55 in good health and CMV-seropositive. Each CDR3 is given with its conserved first and last residue. The D gene is left open where the match is weak. Size tells how often a clone was seen (once, few, many) or the class of an expanded clone, and some rows leave it out.

d_call j_call clone_size v_call cdr3_aa cdr3_nt
NA TRBJ1-1 NA TRBV30 CAWDTGVGVAEAFF TGTGCCTGGGACACTGGGGTGGGAGTGGCTGAAGCTTTCTTT
NA TRBJ1-1 NA TRBV28 CASSEGSEAFF TGTGCCAGCAGTGAGGGATCTGAAGCTTTCTTT
TRBD2 TRBJ2-3 NA TRBV5-1 CASSISGSDTDTQYF TGCGCCAGCAGCATTAGCGGGAGTGACACAGATACGCAGTATTTT
NA TRBJ2-1 NA TRBV21-1 CASSKLAGVREQFF TGTGCCAGCAGCAAACTAGCGGGAGTTAGGGAGCAGTTCTTC
TRBD2 TRBJ2-1 NA TRBV27 CASSYGLAGANEQFF TGTGCCAGCAGTTACGGACTAGCGGGAGCAAATGAGCAGTTCTTC
TRBD2 TRBJ2-1 NA TRBV9 CASSASTSGSSYNEQFF TGTGCCAGCAGCGCATCCACTAGCGGGAGCTCCTACAATGAGCAGTTCTTC
TRBD2 TRBJ2-2 NA TRBV11-2 CASSFRTSGIRDTGELFF TGTGCCAGCAGCTTTCGGACTAGCGGGATTCGGGACACCGGGGAGCTGTTTTTT
NA TRBJ1-1 NA TRBV19 CASIRPLGHLNTEAFF TGTGCCAGTATTAGGCCCCTGGGACATCTGAACACTGAAGCTTTCTTT
TRBD1 TRBJ1-3 NA TRBV7-2 CASSLGGALGNTIYF TGTGCCAGCAGCCTAGGGGGCGCGTTAGGTAACACCATATATTTT
TRBD2 TRBJ2-3 once TRBV28 CASRTGTMDTQYF TGTGCCAGCAGGACCGGGACTATGGATACGCAGTATTTT
NA TRBJ1-4 NA TRBV5-1 CASSLVVEEKLFF TGCGCCAGCAGCTTGGTTGTGGAGGAAAAACTGTTTTTT
NA TRBJ2-1 NA TRBV13 CASSLGSYEQFF TGTGCCAGCAGCTTAGGATCCTATGAGCAGTTCTTC
NA TRBJ1-5 once TRBV19 CASSFMQGNQPQHF TGTGCCAGTAGTTTTATGCAGGGGAATCAGCCCCAGCATTTT
TRBD1 TRBJ1-5 NA TRBV27 CASSYRAGGYQPQHF TGTGCCAGCAGTTACCGGGCAGGGGGATATCAGCCCCAGCATTTT
NA TRBJ1-4 NA TRBV5-1 CASGPTNEKLFF TGCGCCAGCGGCCCAACTAATGAAAAACTGTTTTTT
NA TRBJ1-3 once TRBV7-6 CASSLLSSGNTIYF TGTGCCAGCAGCTTATTGAGCTCTGGAAACACCATATATTTT
TRBD1 TRBJ1-2 NA TRBV7-9 CASSSQGRSGYTF TGTGCCAGCAGCTCACAGGGGCGAAGTGGCTACACCTTC
NA TRBJ2-7 NA TRBV28 CASSFTGPPYEQYF TGTGCCAGCAGTTTCACAGGACCCCCTTACGAGCAGTACTTC
TRBD2 TRBJ2-2 NA TRBV9 CASSPRTSGRAGELFF TGTGCCAGCAGCCCGCGGACTAGCGGGAGGGCCGGGGAGCTGTTTTTT
TRBD2 TRBJ2-1 once TRBV6-5 CASRLAEYNEQFF TGTGCCAGCAGGCTAGCGGAATACAATGAGCAGTTCTTC
NA TRBJ1-3 NA TRBV29-1 CSVRDTGNTIYF TGCAGCGTGAGAGACACTGGAAACACCATATATTTT
TRBD1 TRBJ1-2 few TRBV19 CASSMAAGGQGHGYTF TGTGCCAGTAGTATGGCGGCTGGGGGACAGGGCCATGGCTACACCTTC
NA TRBJ2-3 NA TRBV29-1 CSVADSGTDTQYF TGCAGCGTGGCCGACAGTGGGACAGATACGCAGTATTTT
TRBD1 TRBJ2-3 NA TRBV5-4 CASSLEGATDTQYF TGTGCCAGCAGCTTGGAGGGGGCCACAGATACGCAGTATTTT
TRBD2 TRBJ2-7 NA TRBV6-6 CASRLAATTEQYF TGTGCCAGCAGACTAGCGGCCACAACCGAGCAGTACTTC
NA TRBJ2-7 NA TRBV7-9 CASSPSGSYEQYF TGTGCCAGCAGCCCCTCGGGGTCCTACGAGCAGTACTTC
NA TRBJ1-5 NA TRBV6-1 CASSAGGEQPQHF TGTGCCAGCAGTGCGGGGGGCGAACAGCCCCAGCATTTT
TRBD1 TRBJ1-5 NA TRBV2 CASRGTGENQPQHF TGTGCCAGCAGGGGCACAGGGGAAAATCAGCCCCAGCATTTT
TRBD1 TRBJ2-7 NA TRBV5-4 CASSRGQVSGYEQYF TGTGCCAGCAGCCGGGGACAGGTTTCGGGCTACGAGCAGTACTTC
NA TRBJ1-1 few TRBV28 CACRGGNTEAFF TGTGCCTGTAGGGGGGGAAACACTGAAGCTTTCTTT
TRBD1 TRBJ1-6 NA TRBV5-1 CASSAGGSNSPLHF TGCGCCAGCAGCGCAGGGGGCTCTAATTCACCCCTCCACTTT
NA TRBJ2-7 NA TRBV5-4 CASSLESTGFDYEQYF TGTGCCAGCAGCTTGGAATCAACGGGTTTCGACTACGAGCAGTACTTC
NA TRBJ1-1 NA TRBV6-6 CASSYDGTGGTEAFF TGTGCCAGCAGTTACGACGGTACGGGGGGCACTGAAGCTTTCTTT
TRBD1 TRBJ1-4 few TRBV15 CATSREGTANEKLFF TGTGCCACCAGCAGAGAGGGGACAGCTAATGAAAAACTGTTTTTT
NA TRBJ1-4 medium-sized TRBV30 CAWSGWDTPATNEKLFF TGTGCCTGGAGTGGCTGGGACACCCCTGCAACTAATGAAAAACTGTTTTTT